The entry below describes one TCR beta chain. Its antigen is as yet unknown. Unique molecular identifiers were built into the TCRbeta library. Using its own MiXCR run on the PCR reads, TCRdb lists one record per CDR3 protein. The sample comprises about 310,000 distinct CDR3 sequences, roughly 21% of which are singletons, and 9.5% to 13% rests with the top ten. V shed 1 base and J shed 2 bases, with 6 bases lying between them. CDR3 length equals 14 residues. The V gene's germline CDR1 is SGHTA and CDR2 FQGTGA. The sample comes from a study of T-cell reconstitution after alpha-beta-depleted transplantation in children. The study, taken as a whole, reports: Expanded graft clones numbering several hundred reportedly gave rise to alpha-beta T cells about two months after transplant.

The sequence was obtained from a male patient between 10 and 17 years old who had a stem cell transplant for acute lymphoblastic leukemia, so the T cells may come from the graft donor. The rearrangement uses TRBV7-3 and TRBJ2-1; D is ambiguous. The source was PBMCs, mostly from graft donor cells, collected 180 days after TCRalphabeta/CD19-depleted stem cell transplant. The CDR3 region is CASSLRLTYNEQFF. Written as DNA, the CDR3 is TGTGCCAGCAGCTTAAGGTTGACCTACAATGAGCAGTTCTTC.